Listed here are 27 T cell receptor beta chains from one sample, sequenced in a study of blood T cell repertoires in COVID-19 (dated by TCRdb to about 2020). The receptor library was made with the immunoSEQ multiplex PCR assay. Held by TCRdb, this immuneACCESS table contains in-frame sequences only and omits some clones. Under half of the omission traces to an unresolved V gene where checked; the cause of the rest is unknown. In all, the sample holds roughly 240,000 clones, and approximately 85% of those were seen once. The ten largest clonotypes hold 5% to 6.5% of the sample. The specimen was peripheral blood. The receptor set was obtained from a man aged 45-65 years with COVID-19, enrolled during active disease.

The CDR3: CASSPDREGGYTF. The CDR3 nucleotides are TGTGCCAGCAGTCCGGACAGGGAGGGAGGCTACACCTTC. The genes are TRBV7-2 and TRBJ1-2; 8 bases align to TRBD1. The trim removed 6 bases at V and 8 bases at J, leaving 8 bases unmatched. The germline CDR1 and CDR2 sequences are SGHTA and FQGNSA. The CDR3 is made up of 13 amino acids.

Ten or more counts support this clone. This chain uses TRBV7-9 with TRBJ1-1; 8 nucleotides agree with TRBD1. Trimming cost V 5 bases and J 10 bases; bases outside gene matches: 9. This CDR3 has 13 amino acids. Germline CDR1 and CDR2: SEHNR and FQNEAQ (reference sequence). CDR3 residues: CASSPGQGEVAFF. For the CDR3, the DNA is TGTGCCAGCAGCCCAGGACAGGGAGAGGTAGCTTTCTTT.

This chain links TRBV28 with TRBJ2-7; 12 nucleotides agree with TRBD1. This CDR3 is 14 amino acids long. V was pared by 6 bases and J by 6 bases, with 6 bases of the junction left unmatched. The germline CDR1 and CDR2 sequences are MDHEN and SYDVKM. The CDR3 sequence is CASRSGQGASEQYF. DNA of the CDR3: TGTGCCAGCAGATCGGGACAGGGGGCGTCCGAGCAGTACTTC.

The chain has TRBV2 and TRBJ2-3; 8 bases line up with TRBD1. The CDR3 contains 15 residues. Germline loops: CDR1 SNHLY, CDR2 FYNNEI. The ends lost 5 bases at V and 1 base at J; junction bases unmatched: 5. As DNA, the CDR3 is TGTGCCAGCAGTCAGACAGGGGAGGGCACAGATACGCAGTATTTT. Translated: CASSQTGEGTDTQYF.

J is TRBJ2-3 and V is TRBV7-3; 11 bases are a match to TRBD2. The CDR3 has 15 amino acids. V was clipped by 5 bases and J by 2 bases; unmatched bases: 3. Germline values: CDR1 SGHTA, CDR2 FQGTGA. The CDR3 region is CASSLLAGATDTQYF. CDR3 sequence (DNA): TGTGCCAGCAGCCTACTAGCGGGGGCCACAGATACGCAGTATTTT.

This chain links TRBV9 with TRBJ1-2, with D perhaps matching TRBD1 (5 bases). CDR3 length: 15 amino acids. The V gene's germline CDR1 is SGDLS and CDR2 YYNGEE. V lost 0 bases to trimming and J lost 4 bases, with 13 bases between them. DNA for the CDR3: TGTGCCAGCAGCGTAGGGACAAACCTAGGCTATGGCTACACCTTC. Residues: CASSVGTNLGYGYTF.

This clone was found once. The rearrangement uses TRBV18 and TRBJ1-1, with 8 bases lining up with TRBD1. Trimming at V came to 5 bases and at J to 2 bases, leaving 7 bases not matched to a gene. CDR3 size: 15 residues. CDR1 KGHSH and CDR2 LQKENI come from the germline V gene. The CDR3 DNA is TGTGCCAGCTCAAATGACAGGGGAGGCAACACTGAAGCTTTCTTT. The encoded protein is CASSNDRGGNTEAFF.

This clone has just one count. This rearrangement joins TRBV11-1 to TRBJ2-3, with TRBD1 matching over 12 bases. Trimming removed 5 bases from V and 1 base from J; junction bases left unmatched: 4. The CDR3 loop spans 16 amino acids. Germline lookup yields CDR1 SGHAT and CDR2 FQDESV (reference sequence). CDR3 sequence (DNA): TGTGCCAGCAGCCACAGGGACAGGGGGCGCACAGATACGCAGTATTTT. This sequence encodes CASSHRDRGRTDTQYF.

The V call is TRBV7-2, the J call TRBJ2-7; D is ambiguous. Trimming took off 3 bases at V and 0 bases at J, with 12 bases between the two ends. Germline assignment: CDR1 SGHTA and CDR2 FQGNSA. The CDR3 is 15 residues long. The CDR3 loop is CASSFDQPGSYEQYF. CDR3 coding DNA: TGTGCCAGCAGCTTTGACCAACCGGGCTCCTACGAGCAGTACTTC.

V gene TRBV11-3 combines with J gene TRBJ2-5; D is unresolved. The CDR3 length is 13 residues. Deletions cut 1 base from V and 2 bases from J, with 5 bases between. Germline loops: CDR1 SGHNT, CDR2 YENEEA. CDR3 amino acids: CASSLGQQETQYF. Written as DNA, the CDR3 is TGTGCCAGCAGCTTAGGGCAGCAAGAGACCCAGTACTTC. The variable domain in full, completed from reference TRBV11-3 and TRBJ2-5, reads EAGVVQSPRYKIIEKKQPVAFWCNPISGHNTLYWYLQNLGQGPELLIRYENEEAVDDSQLPKDRFSAERLKGVDSTLKIQPAELGDSAVYLCASSLGQQETQYFGPGTRLLVL.

This clone turned up a few times. This chain connects TRBV6-4 to TRBJ1-6; no firm D call. The germline V gene encodes CDR1 MRHNA and CDR2 SNTAGT. CDR3 length: 13 amino acids. Trimming removed 1 base from V and 10 bases from J, with 8 bases in between. In DNA, the CDR3 is TGTGCCAGCAGTGACTGGGCCGGCTCACCCCTCCACTTT. It codes for CASSDWAGSPLHF.

This chain uses TRBV2 with TRBJ2-7; 12 bases fit TRBD1. J lost 6 bases, V lost 7 bases, and 7 bases had no gene match. Per the germline V gene, CDR1 is SNHLY and CDR2 is FYNNEI. This CDR3 has 14 residues. The CDR3 DNA reads TGTGCCAGCAAGGGACAGGGGGCAGTCGGCGAGCAGTACTTC. This codes for CASKGQGAVGEQYF.

The rearrangement uses TRBV5-1 and TRBJ2-1; 8 bases are a match to TRBD2. This CDR3 is 15 amino acids long. V shed 2 bases, J shed 1 base, and the junction held 2 bases outside the gene matches. CDR1 and CDR2 (germline): SGHRS, YFSETQ. The DNA of the CDR3 is TGCGCCAGCAGCTTACAGCGGGGGTCCTACAATGAGCAGTTCTTC. The encoded protein is CASSLQRGSYNEQFF. Using reference TRBV5-1 and TRBJ2-1 for the parts outside the CDR3, the full variable domain is KAGVTQTPRYLIKTRGQQVTLSCSPISGHRSVSWYQQTPGQGLQFLFEYFSETQRNKGNFPGRFSGRQFSNSRSEMNVSTLELGDSALYLCASSLQRGSYNEQFFGPGTRLTVL.

The chain has TRBV6-1 and TRBJ2-1, with 7 bases matching TRBD1. The germline gives CDR1 MNHNS, CDR2 SASEGT. V lost 1 base to trimming and J lost 2 bases; unmatched junction nucleotides: 8. This CDR3 spans 17 amino acids. The CDR3 DNA sequence: TGTGCCAGCAGTGAAGAGGAACCGGGACAGACCTACAATGAGCAGTTCTTC. Protein product: CASSEEEPGQTYNEQFF.

The chain is built from TRBV30 and TRBJ1-6; no definite D call. CDR1 and CDR2 (germline): GTSNPN, SVGIG (reference sequence). Trimming took off 0 bases at V and 11 bases at J, with 8 bases between the two ends. This CDR3 comprises 12 residues. The CDR3, as DNA: TGTGCCTGGAGTGTGGGCTCCCCACCCCTCCACTTT. Translating gives CAWSVGSPPLHF.

This chain connects TRBV7-2 to TRBJ2-7; D is unresolved. Deletions cut 1 base from V and 1 base from J, with 8 bases between. In germline, CDR1 is SGHTA, CDR2 FQGNSA. The CDR3 loop spans 14 amino acids. DNA of the CDR3: TGTGCCAGCAGCTTAGTGTCAGGTTCCTACGAGCAGTACTTC. Protein sequence: CASSLVSGSYEQYF.

V usage is TRBV30 and J usage is TRBJ1-1; D is possibly TRBD1 (5 bases). The V gene's germline CDR1 is GTSNPN and CDR2 SVGIG (reference sequence). V lost 3 bases and J 4 bases, leaving 9 bases between the germline ends. This CDR3 is built from 12 residues. The DNA for the CDR3 is TGTGCCTGGAGACCGACAGCCACTGAAGCTTTCTTT. Its translation: CAWRPTATEAFF.

This clone was detected only a few times. This chain links TRBV5-8 with TRBJ1-5; D is undetermined. The V and J ends lost 4 bases and 0 bases respectively, with 14 bases between them. The CDR3 covers 16 residues. Germline V gene data show CDR1 as SGHTS and CDR2 as YDEGEE. In DNA form, the CDR3 reads TGTGCCAGCAGCAGACTCGAAATGTATAGCAATCAGCCCCAGCATTTT. Translating it yields CASSRLEMYSNQPQHF.

This rearrangement joins TRBV19 to TRBJ1-5, with D possibly being TRBD1 (6 bases). The germline V gene has CDR1 LNHDA and CDR2 SQIVND (reference sequence). This CDR3 is built from 17 residues. Trimming shortened V by 2 bases and J by 4 bases, and 18 bases separated the two germline ends. As DNA, the CDR3 is TGTGCCAGTAGTATAAGGGGACCGGACAGAGAAAATCAGCCCCAGCATTTT. Its protein product is CASSIRGPDRENQPQHF.

Ten or more counts support this clone. The chain recombines TRBV2 with TRBJ1-6; D call uncertain. This CDR3 has 15 amino acids. The germline CDR1 and CDR2 sequences are SNHLY and FYNNEI. Trimming took off 6 bases at V and 5 bases at J, with 14 bases between the two ends. The CDR3: CASRADTADNSPLHF. DNA of the CDR3: TGTGCCAGCAGAGCAGACACCGCCGATAATTCACCCCTCCACTTT.

In its sample, this clone was seen once. The chain carries TRBV28 and TRBJ2-7; 10 bases agree with TRBD1. The V gene end was trimmed by 7 bases and the J gene end by 2 bases; junction bases not matched to a gene: 8. The CDR3 spans 15 residues. Germline assignment: CDR1 MDHEN and CDR2 SYDVKM. CDR3 region: CASTNSGTGAYEQYF. The CDR3 DNA is TGTGCCAGCACCAATTCCGGGACAGGGGCCTACGAGCAGTACTTC.

V and J are TRBV7-9 and TRBJ1-1; a possible D gene is TRBD1 (6 bases). Trimming removed 3 bases from V and 6 bases from J, with 14 bases in between. CDR1 SEHNR and CDR2 FQNEAQ come from the germline V gene (reference sequence). This CDR3 region has 14 residues. The CDR3 here is CASSFETGGAEAFF. CDR3 nucleotide sequence: TGTGCCAGCAGCTTTGAGACGGGGGGCGCTGAAGCTTTCTTT.

The chain links TRBV10-1 to TRBJ2-7, with D tentatively TRBD2 (5 bases). V was pared by 8 bases and J by 3 bases, with 29 bases between. Germline values: CDR1 WNHNN, CDR2 SYGVQD (reference sequence). The CDR3 contains 18 residues. In DNA form, the CDR3 reads TGCGCCAGCCTCGAGGGCGCCGGTCCCTACGCCCTAATCTACGAGCAGTACTTC. Its translation is CASLEGAGPYALIYEQYF.

The V gene is TRBV4-2, the J gene TRBJ2-5, with D possibly matching TRBD1 (5 bases). V was clipped by 0 bases and J by 5 bases, with 16 bases between them. From germline, CDR1 is LGHNA and CDR2 YNFKEQ. This CDR3 comprises 16 residues. The CDR3 DNA reads TGTGCCAGCAGCCAAGATAGGCAGGGAAGATGGGAGACCCAGTACTTC. Its translation: CASSQDRQGRWETQYF.

This sequence joins TRBV5-1 and TRBJ2-1; TRBD2 aligns across 8 bases. CDR1 is SGHRS, CDR2 YFSETQ, per germline. The CDR3 sequence is 15 residues long. The V segment lost 5 bases and the J segment 5 bases; nucleotides outside the gene matches: 9. The CDR3 protein is CASRGTSGSHNEQFF. DNA of the CDR3: TGCGCCAGCAGGGGGACTAGTGGGTCCCACAATGAGCAGTTCTTC.

The chain carries TRBV7-9 and TRBJ1-5, with D possibly being TRBD1 (5 bases). Looked up from germline, CDR1 is SEHNR and CDR2 is FQNEAQ (reference sequence). Trimming left V 6 bases short and J 2 bases short, with 14 bases between. The CDR3 contains 15 residues. Here the CDR3 DNA reads TGTGCCAGCAGTGGAGGGGCGGATCGCAATCAGCCCCAGCATTTT. Protein sequence: CASSGGADRNQPQHF.

The chain combines TRBV15 with TRBJ1-2; 10 bases line up with TRBD1. J was trimmed by 4 bases and V by 7 bases; bases with no gene match: 6. CDR3 length equals 14 residues. Germline V gives CDR1 LNHNV, CDR2 YYDKDF (reference sequence). CDR3 sequence (DNA): TGTGCCACCAACCGGGACAGGGGTGGCTATGGCTACACCTTC. This translates into CATNRDRGGYGYTF. Drawing the rest from reference TRBV15 and TRBJ1-2, the complete variable domain is DAMVIQNPRYQVTQFGKPVTLSCSQTLNHNVMYWYQQKSSQAPKLLFHYYDKDFNNEADTPDNFQSRRPNTSFCFLDIRSPGLGDTAMYLCATNRDRGGYGYTFGSGTRLTVV.